The 16 T cell receptor beta chains given below trace back to one sample, sequenced in a study of blood T cell repertoires in COVID-19 (dated by TCRdb to 2018 to 2020). Library preparation was by the immunoSEQ multiplex PCR assay. Not all clones reach the TCRdb copy of this immuneACCESS table, which keeps in-frame sequences only. Checked studies attribute under half of the gap to unresolved V genes and leave the rest unexplained. This sample has 50,000 to 65,000 clones in its table, and roughly nine tenths of those were observed once. Roughly 5.3% of the sample belongs to the ten largest clones. The sequenced sample was peripheral blood. Every receptor here comes from a man in his sixties with active COVID-19.

V usage is TRBV2 and J usage is TRBJ2-7; tentative D call: TRBD1 (6 bases). This CDR3 has 14 residues. Germline V lookup: CDR1 SNHLY, CDR2 FYNNEI. Trimming removed 4 bases from V and 1 base from J, with 11 bases in between. The CDR3, as DNA: TGTGCCAGCAGTGCTGACAGGATTTCCTACGAGCAGTACTTC. Translating it yields CASSADRISYEQYF.

The rearrangement links TRBV5-1 to TRBJ1-2; a possible D gene is TRBD1 (5 bases). Germline V CDR1 and CDR2: SGHRS, YFSETQ. The CDR3 is 15 residues long. V was shortened by 5 bases and J by 8 bases, with 22 bases between the two germline ends. The CDR3 DNA sequence: TGCGCCAGCAGTCAACTCCAGTTAGGGGCTGGAGGCTACACCTTC. Encoded protein: CASSQLQLGAGGYTF.

This sequence joins TRBV28 and TRBJ1-2; D is uncertain. Germline values: CDR1 MDHEN, CDR2 SYDVKM. The CDR3 length is 12 residues. The V gene lost 6 bases and the J gene lost 8 bases, with 13 bases spanning the gap. CDR3 nucleotides: TGTGCCAGCAGCCCCGTAAGCGTGGGCTACACCTTC. Translation: CASSPVSVGYTF.

The V gene is TRBV9, the J gene TRBJ2-5; 10 nucleotides align to TRBD2. This CDR3 spans 15 amino acids. Germline-derived CDR1 and CDR2 are SGDLS and YYNGEE. Trimming cost V 0 bases and J 4 bases; bases outside gene matches: 3. The CDR3 DNA follows: TGTGCCAGCAGCGTAGCTAGCGGGAGAGGAGAGACCCAGTACTTC. Encoded protein: CASSVASGRGETQYF.

The count of this clone is one. The chain employs TRBV5-1 and TRBJ1-1; D not resolved. V gave up 4 bases and J gave up 1 base, with 8 bases separating them. Germline V gene data show CDR1 as SGHRS and CDR2 as YFSETQ. This CDR3 has 13 amino acids. This CDR3 is CASSRAGNTEAFF. The CDR3 nucleotides read TGCGCCAGCAGCCGGGCGGGGAACACTGAAGCTTTCTTT.

CDR3 DNA: TGTGCCAGCAGACAGGGAGATACGCAGTATTTT. It encodes CASRQGDTQYF. V is TRBV2 and J is TRBJ2-3; D perhaps matches TRBD1 (6 bases). The CDR3 consists of 11 residues. V shed 6 bases and J shed 5 bases, with 6 bases lying between them. CDR1 SNHLY and CDR2 FYNNEI come from the germline V gene.

CDR3 loop: CASSQLLWTSGFHYEQYF. The CDR3 bases are TGCGCCAGCAGCCAACTGTTGTGGACTAGCGGGTTCCACTACGAGCAGTACTTC. The chain is built from TRBV4-3 and TRBJ2-7, with 11 bases matching TRBD2. Germline CDR1 is LGHNA and CDR2 is YSLEER. Trimming at V came to 2 bases and at J to 3 bases, leaving 12 bases not matched to a gene. CDR3 size: 18 residues.

This clone was seen a single time. V and J are TRBV5-5 and TRBJ2-7, with D possibly being TRBD2 (5 bases). The CDR3 runs to 14 residues. V was clipped by 7 bases and J by 5 bases, with 19 bases between them. Germline V gene lookup returns CDR1 SGHKS and CDR2 YYEKEE (reference sequence). The CDR3 region has the DNA TGTGCCAGCGGCAGGCAGGCGGGCCAGGACGAGCAGTACTTC. This translates into CASGRQAGQDEQYF.

The chain has TRBV28 and TRBJ2-7; 9 bases agree with TRBD1. The CDR3 consists of 14 residues. Germline V gene sequence: CDR1 MDHEN, CDR2 SYDVKM. Trimming removed 5 bases from V and 3 bases from J; junction bases left unmatched: 5. The CDR3 spells CASSGTGSLYEQYF. The CDR3 DNA reads as TGTGCCAGCAGTGGGACAGGGTCCCTCTACGAGCAGTACTTC.

V is TRBV28 and J is TRBJ1-2, with D possibly being TRBD1 (5 bases). V lost 2 bases and J lost 3, with 10 bases in between. The CDR3 is made up of 14 amino acids. Germline CDR1 reads MDHEN; CDR2 reads SYDVKM. Written as DNA, the CDR3 is TGTGCCAGCAGTTTAAGACAGTCGTACTATGGCTACACCTTC. Its protein is CASSLRQSYYGYTF.

This clone was detected a few times. This chain links TRBV9 with TRBJ2-7, with a tentative D call TRBD2 (5 bases). Looked up from germline, CDR1 is SGDLS and CDR2 is YYNGEE. The CDR3 runs 14 residues. The V end lost 1 base, the J end lost 3 bases, and 11 bases lay between the germline ends. CDR3 sequence reads: CASSVSGNDYEQYF. In DNA form, the CDR3 reads TGTGCCAGCAGCGTATCGGGGAACGACTACGAGCAGTACTTC.

The V gene is TRBV6-5, the J gene TRBJ1-5, with TRBD1 identical over 7 bases. From germline, CDR1 is MNHEY and CDR2 SVGAGI. After removal of 4 bases from V and 3 bases from J, the junction contained 3 bases not matched to a gene. There are 14 residues in the CDR3. The CDR3 sequence is CASSWDSNNQPQHF. CDR3 bases: TGTGCCAGCAGTTGGGACAGCAACAATCAGCCCCAGCATTTT.

The chain links TRBV6-5 to TRBJ1-1; perhaps TRBD1 as D (5 bases). Trimming left V 6 bases short and J 1 base short, with 6 bases between. The CDR3 is made up of 12 amino acids. Germline CDR1 MNHEY, CDR2 SVGAGI. CDR3 loop: CASSGGNTEAFF. The DNA for the CDR3 is TGTGCCAGCAGCGGGGGGAACACTGAAGCTTTCTTT.

The chain employs TRBV27 and TRBJ2-7; D is possibly TRBD2 (6 bases). V lost 6 bases and J lost 0, with 12 bases in between. The CDR3 runs 14 residues. The V gene's germline CDR1 is MNHEY and CDR2 SMNVEV (reference sequence). The CDR3 DNA reads TGTGCCAGCAGCGTCGTAGCGGCCTCCTACGAGCAGTACTTC. This gives the protein CASSVVAASYEQYF.

The chain carries TRBV3-1 (or the pseudogene TRBV3-2) and TRBJ2-2, with 13 bases matching TRBD2. CDR1 LGHDT and CDR2 YNNKEL come from the germline V gene (reference sequence). The V and J ends lost 4 bases and 5 bases, in that order; junction bases with no gene match: 4. This CDR3 has 16 amino acids. The CDR3 sequence is CASSRTSGSLTGELFF. The CDR3 nucleotides are TGTGCCAGCAGCCGGACTAGCGGGAGTCTGACCGGGGAGCTGTTTTTT.

This clone is a singleton in its sample. The chain employs TRBV12-5 and TRBJ1-4, with TRBD1 matching over 7 bases. Trimming removed 4 bases from V and 7 bases from J; junction bases left unmatched: 9. The CDR3 is made up of 15 amino acids. Germline V gene sequence: CDR1 LGHNT, CDR2 FRNRAP. CDR3 residues: CASGSQGQTSEKLFF. The CDR3 bases are TGTGCTAGTGGTTCCCAGGGACAGACCTCTGAAAAACTGTTTTTT.